The clone carrying this T cell receptor (beta chain) was observed many times. As yet, its antigen is unknown. The CDR3 runs to 13 residues. Germline CDR1 reads MNHNS; CDR2 reads SASEGT. Trimming left V 8 bases short and J 5 bases short, with 16 bases between. Disease duration was under 3 months in the ophthalmopathy patients, who also had a Clinical Activity Score of at least 3 and a NOSPECS grade of at least 4. Fresh peripheral blood, roughly 10 ml, was the source of the PBMCs. This entry comes from a study of T cells in Graves' hyperthyroidism and ophthalmopathy. Amplified TCR beta CDR3 regions derived from RNA transcripts. First-round RT-PCR of the TCR CDR3 relied on the HTBI primer set. TCRdb re-derived calls from the multiplex PCR reads in MiXCR, one entry per CDR3 protein. The sample holds about 290,000 distinct CDR3 sequences, over 15% seen once. Study-wide findings and caveats: Among clonotypes expanded in thyroid above 0.001, most were also found in blood. Ophthalmopathy was predicted by the model a median of approximately 6 months ahead of onset.

This TCR was recovered from an older woman with Graves' ophthalmopathy. The chain links TRBV6-1 to TRBJ2-7; D is possibly TRBD1 (7 bases). Sample: blood. This CDR3 reads CASLQGGSHEQYF. The CDR3 region has the DNA TGTGCCAGCCTCCAGGGGGGTTCCCACGAGCAGTACTTC.